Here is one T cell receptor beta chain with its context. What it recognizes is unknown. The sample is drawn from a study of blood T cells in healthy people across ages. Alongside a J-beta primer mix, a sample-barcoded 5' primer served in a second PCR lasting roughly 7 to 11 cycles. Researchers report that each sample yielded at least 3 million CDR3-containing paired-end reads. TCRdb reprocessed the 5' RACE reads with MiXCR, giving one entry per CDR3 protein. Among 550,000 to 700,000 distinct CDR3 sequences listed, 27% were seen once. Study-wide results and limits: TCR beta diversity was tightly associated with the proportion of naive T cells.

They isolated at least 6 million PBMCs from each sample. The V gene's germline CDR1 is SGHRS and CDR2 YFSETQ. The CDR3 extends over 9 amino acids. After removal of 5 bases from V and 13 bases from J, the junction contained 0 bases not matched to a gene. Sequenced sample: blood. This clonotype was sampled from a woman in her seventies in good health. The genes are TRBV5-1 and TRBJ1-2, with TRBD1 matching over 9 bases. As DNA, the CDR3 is TGCGCCAGCAGGGGACAGGGCACCTTC. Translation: CASRGQGTF.